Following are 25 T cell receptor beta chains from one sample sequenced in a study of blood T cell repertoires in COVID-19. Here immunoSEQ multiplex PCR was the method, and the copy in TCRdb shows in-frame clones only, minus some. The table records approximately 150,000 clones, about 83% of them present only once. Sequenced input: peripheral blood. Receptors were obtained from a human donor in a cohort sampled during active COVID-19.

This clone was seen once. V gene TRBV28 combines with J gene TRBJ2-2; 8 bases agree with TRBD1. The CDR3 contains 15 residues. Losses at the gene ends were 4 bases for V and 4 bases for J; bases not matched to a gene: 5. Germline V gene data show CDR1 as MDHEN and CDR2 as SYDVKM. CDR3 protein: CASSYLDRVTGELFF. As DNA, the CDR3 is TGTGCCAGCAGTTACCTGGACAGGGTCACCGGGGAGCTGTTTTTT.

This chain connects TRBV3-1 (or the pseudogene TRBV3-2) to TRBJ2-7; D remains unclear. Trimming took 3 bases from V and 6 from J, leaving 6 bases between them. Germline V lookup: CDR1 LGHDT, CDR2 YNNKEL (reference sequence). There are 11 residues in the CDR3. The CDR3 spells CASSHLFEQYF. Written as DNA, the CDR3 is TGTGCCAGCAGCCACCTGTTCGAGCAGTACTTC.

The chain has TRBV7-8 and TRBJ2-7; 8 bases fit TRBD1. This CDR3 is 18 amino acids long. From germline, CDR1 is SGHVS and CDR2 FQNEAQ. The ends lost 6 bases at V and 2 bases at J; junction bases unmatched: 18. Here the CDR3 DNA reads TGTGCCAGCAGTCAACTGGGGCTTACCGGGACAGGCGCCTACGAGCAGTACTTC. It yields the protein CASSQLGLTGTGAYEQYF. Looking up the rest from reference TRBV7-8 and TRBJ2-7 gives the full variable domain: GAGVSQSPRYKVAKRGQDVALRCDPISGHVSLFWYQQALGQGPEFLTYFQNEAQLDKSGLPSDRFFAERPEGSVSTLKIQRTQQEDSAVYLCASSQLGLTGTGAYEQYFGPGTRLTVT.

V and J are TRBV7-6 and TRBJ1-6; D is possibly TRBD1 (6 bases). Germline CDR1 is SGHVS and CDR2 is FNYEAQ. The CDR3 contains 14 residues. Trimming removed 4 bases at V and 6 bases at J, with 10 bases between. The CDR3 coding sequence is TGTGCCAGCAGCTCGGACAGCAGTAATTCACCCCTCCACTTT. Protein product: CASSSDSSNSPLHF.

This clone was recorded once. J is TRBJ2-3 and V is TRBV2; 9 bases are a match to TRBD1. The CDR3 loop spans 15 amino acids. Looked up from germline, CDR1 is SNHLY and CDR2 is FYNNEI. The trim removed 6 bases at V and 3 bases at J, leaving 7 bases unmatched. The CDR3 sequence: CASRARTGETDTQYF. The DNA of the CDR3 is TGTGCCAGCAGGGCTAGGACAGGGGAGACAGATACGCAGTATTTT.

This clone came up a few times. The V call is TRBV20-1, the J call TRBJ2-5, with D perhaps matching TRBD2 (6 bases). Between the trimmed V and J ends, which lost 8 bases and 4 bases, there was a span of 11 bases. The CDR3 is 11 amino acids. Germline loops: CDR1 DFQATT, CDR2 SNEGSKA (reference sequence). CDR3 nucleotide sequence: TGCAGTCGGACTATGTTAGAGACCCAGTACTTC. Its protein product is CSRTMLETQYF.

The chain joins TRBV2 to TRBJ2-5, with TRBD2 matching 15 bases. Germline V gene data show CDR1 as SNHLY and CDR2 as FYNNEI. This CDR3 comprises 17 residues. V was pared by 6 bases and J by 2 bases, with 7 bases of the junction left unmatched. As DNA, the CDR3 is TGTGCCAGCAGCCTGGGGACTAGCGGGGGGACTCAAGAGACCCAGTACTTC. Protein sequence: CASSLGTSGGTQETQYF.

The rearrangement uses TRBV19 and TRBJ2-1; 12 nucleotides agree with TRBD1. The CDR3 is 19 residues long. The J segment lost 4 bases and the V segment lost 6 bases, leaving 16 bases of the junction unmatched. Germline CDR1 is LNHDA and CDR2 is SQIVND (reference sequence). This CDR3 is CASSLAPGQGAVGYNEQFF. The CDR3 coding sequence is TGTGCCAGTAGCTTAGCACCGGGACAGGGGGCAGTCGGATACAATGAGCAGTTCTTC.

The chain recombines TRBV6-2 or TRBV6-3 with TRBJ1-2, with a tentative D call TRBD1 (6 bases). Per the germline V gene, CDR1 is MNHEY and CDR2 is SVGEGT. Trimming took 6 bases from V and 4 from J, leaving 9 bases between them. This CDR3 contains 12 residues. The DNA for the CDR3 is TGTGCCAGCAGCCGGACAGTCTATGGCTACACCTTC. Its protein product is CASSRTVYGYTF.

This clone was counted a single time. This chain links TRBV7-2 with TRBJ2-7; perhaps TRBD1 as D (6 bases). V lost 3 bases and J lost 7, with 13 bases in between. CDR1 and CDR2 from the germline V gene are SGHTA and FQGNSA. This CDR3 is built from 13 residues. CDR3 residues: CASSLNRVEEQYF. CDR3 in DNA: TGTGCCAGCAGCTTGAACAGGGTAGAAGAGCAGTACTTC.

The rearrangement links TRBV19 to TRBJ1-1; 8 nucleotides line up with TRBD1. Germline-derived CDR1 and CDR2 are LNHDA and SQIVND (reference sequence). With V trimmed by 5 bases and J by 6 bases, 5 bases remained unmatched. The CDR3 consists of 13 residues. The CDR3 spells CASSLLQGAEAFF. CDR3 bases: TGTGCCAGTAGTCTGCTACAGGGGGCTGAAGCTTTCTTT. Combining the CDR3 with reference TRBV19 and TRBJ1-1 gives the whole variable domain DGGITQSPKYLFRKEGQNVTLSCEQNLNHDAMYWYRQDPGQGLRLIYYSQIVNDFQKGDIAEGYSVSREKKESFPLTVTSAQKNPTAFYLCASSLLQGAEAFFGQGTRLTVV.

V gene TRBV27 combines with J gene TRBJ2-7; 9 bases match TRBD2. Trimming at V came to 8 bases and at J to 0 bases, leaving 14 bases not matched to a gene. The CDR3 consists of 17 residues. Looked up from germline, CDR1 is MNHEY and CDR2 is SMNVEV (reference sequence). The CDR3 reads CASASWVGGRASYEQYF. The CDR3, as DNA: TGTGCCAGCGCCTCCTGGGTAGGCGGGAGGGCCTCCTACGAGCAGTACTTC.

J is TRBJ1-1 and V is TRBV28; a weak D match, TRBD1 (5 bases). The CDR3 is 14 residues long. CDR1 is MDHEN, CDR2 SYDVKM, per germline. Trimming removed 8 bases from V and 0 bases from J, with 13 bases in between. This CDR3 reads CASYRQSMNTEAFF. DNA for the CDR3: TGTGCCAGCTACAGACAGTCCATGAACACTGAAGCTTTCTTT. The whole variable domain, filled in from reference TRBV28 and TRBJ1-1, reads DVKVTQSSRYLVKRTGEKVFLECVQDMDHENMFWYRQDPGLGLRLIYFSYDVKMKEKGDIPEGYSVSREKKERFSLILESASTNQTSMYLCASYRQSMNTEAFFGQGTRLTVV.

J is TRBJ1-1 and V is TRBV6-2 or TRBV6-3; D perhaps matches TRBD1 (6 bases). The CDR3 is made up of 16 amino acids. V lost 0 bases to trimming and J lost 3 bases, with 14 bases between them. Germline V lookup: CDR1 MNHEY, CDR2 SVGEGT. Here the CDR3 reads CASSYSRIDRHTEAFF. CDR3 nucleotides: TGTGCCAGCAGTTACTCGAGGATCGACAGGCACACTGAAGCTTTCTTT.

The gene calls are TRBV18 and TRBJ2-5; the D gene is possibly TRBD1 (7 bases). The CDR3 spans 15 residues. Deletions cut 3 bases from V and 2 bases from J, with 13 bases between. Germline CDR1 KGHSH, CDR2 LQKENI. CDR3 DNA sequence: TGTGCCAGCTCACCGAGGCAGGGGGGACAAGAGACCCAGTACTTC. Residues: CASSPRQGGQETQYF.

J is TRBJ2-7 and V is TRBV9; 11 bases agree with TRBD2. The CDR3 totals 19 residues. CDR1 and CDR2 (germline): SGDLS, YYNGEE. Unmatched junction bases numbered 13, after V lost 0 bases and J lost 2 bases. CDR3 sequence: CASSVDEGLAGGWPYEQYF. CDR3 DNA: TGTGCCAGCAGCGTAGATGAGGGGCTAGCGGGAGGATGGCCCTACGAGCAGTACTTC.

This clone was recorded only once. For the CDR3, the DNA is TGCGCCAGCAGCTCCGGGACTAGCGGGATCACAGATACGCAGTATTTT. Protein product: CASSSGTSGITDTQYF. This chain uses TRBV4-1 with TRBJ2-3, with TRBD2 matching 13 bases. The CDR3 has 16 residues. The V and J ends lost 5 bases and 2 bases, in that order; junction bases with no gene match: 4. CDR1 is MGHRA and CDR2 is YSYEKL in the germline V gene.

DNA of the CDR3: TGTGCCAGCAGCTCCTACAGGGGCGAGCAGTACTTC. Translating gives CASSSYRGEQYF. The chain uses TRBV11-2 and TRBJ2-7; 7 positions match TRBD1. J was trimmed by 6 bases and V by 4 bases; bases with no gene match: 3. The V gene's germline CDR1 is SGHAT and CDR2 FQNNGV. CDR3 length equals 12 residues.

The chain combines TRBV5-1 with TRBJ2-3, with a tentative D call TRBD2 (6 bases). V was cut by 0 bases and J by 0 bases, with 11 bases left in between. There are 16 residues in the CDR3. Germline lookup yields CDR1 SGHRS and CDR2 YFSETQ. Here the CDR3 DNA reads TGCGCCAGCAGCTTGGTCCGGGGGTGGAGCACAGATACGCAGTATTTT. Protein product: CASSLVRGWSTDTQYF.

The CDR3 DNA is TGTGCCAGTAGCAGGACTGCCGGTGGCTACACCTTC. Translated: CASSRTAGGYTF. The chain links TRBV19 to TRBJ1-2, with D hard to call. The CDR3 sequence is 12 residues long. V lost 6 bases and J lost 7, with 12 bases in between. CDR1 LNHDA and CDR2 SQIVND come from the germline V gene (reference sequence).

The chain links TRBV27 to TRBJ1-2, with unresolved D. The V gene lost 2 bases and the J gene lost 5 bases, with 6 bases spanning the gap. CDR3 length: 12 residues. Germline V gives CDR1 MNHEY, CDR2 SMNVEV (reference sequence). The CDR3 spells CASSLDGYGYTF. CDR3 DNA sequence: TGTGCCAGCAGTTTAGACGGGTATGGCTACACCTTC.

The chain's CDR3 is CASSLNPSGQGIGNTIYF. The CDR3 DNA is TGTGCCAGCAGCTTAAATCCTTCGGGACAGGGTATTGGAAACACCATATATTTT. This chain links TRBV7-2 with TRBJ1-3; 9 nucleotides align to TRBD1. The ends lost 2 bases at V and 3 bases at J; junction bases unmatched: 11. The CDR3 is 18 amino acids. Germline assignment: CDR1 SGHTA and CDR2 FQGNSA.

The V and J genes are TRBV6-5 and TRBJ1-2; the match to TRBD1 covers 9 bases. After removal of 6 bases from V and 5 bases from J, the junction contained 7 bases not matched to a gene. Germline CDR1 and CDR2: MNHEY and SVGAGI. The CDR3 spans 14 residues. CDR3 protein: CASRDRGQGYGYTF. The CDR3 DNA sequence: TGTGCCAGCAGGGACCGAGGACAGGGGTATGGCTACACCTTC.

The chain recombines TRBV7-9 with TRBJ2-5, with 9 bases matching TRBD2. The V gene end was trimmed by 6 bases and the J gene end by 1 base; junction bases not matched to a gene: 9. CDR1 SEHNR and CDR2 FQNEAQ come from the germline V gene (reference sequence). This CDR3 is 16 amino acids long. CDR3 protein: CASSKMGGGVQETQYF. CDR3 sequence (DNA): TGTGCCAGCAGTAAGATGGGCGGGGGGGTCCAAGAGACCCAGTACTTC.

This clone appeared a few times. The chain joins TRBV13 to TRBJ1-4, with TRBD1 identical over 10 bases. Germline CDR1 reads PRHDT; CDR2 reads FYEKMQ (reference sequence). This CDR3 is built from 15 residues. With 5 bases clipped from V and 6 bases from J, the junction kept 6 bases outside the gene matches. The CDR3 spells CASSPAGTGDEKLFF. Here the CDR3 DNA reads TGTGCCAGCAGCCCAGCCGGGACAGGGGATGAAAAACTGTTTTTT.